The 16 T cell receptor beta chains reported below all come from one sample, sequenced in a study of T cells in Graves' hyperthyroidism and ophthalmopathy. The investigators amplified TCR beta CDR3 regions from RNA transcripts. Using the HTBI primer set, a first-round RT-PCR was run on the TCR CDR3. TCRdb processed the multiplex PCR reads anew with MiXCR; each CDR3 protein has one entry. The sample holds roughly 570,000 distinct CDR3 sequences, roughly 46% seen once. The material sequenced was peripheral blood or thyroid tissue (not recorded which). Receptor source: a woman aged 18-29 years with Graves' hyperthyroidism.

This clonotype was detected ten times or more. This chain links TRBV29-1 with TRBJ1-2; a weak D match, TRBD1 (6 bases). Germline-derived CDR1 and CDR2 are SQVTM and ANQGSEA. This CDR3 comprises 13 residues. V dropped 4 bases and J dropped 7 bases, with 16 bases sitting between them. The CDR3 coding sequence is TGCAGCGTTGTTGGTAGGGGGGCTTTTGGCTACACCTTC. As protein: CSVVGRGAFGYTF. The full variable domain, in which reference TRBV29-1 and TRBJ1-2 provide the parts outside the CDR3, is SAVISQKPSRDICQRGTSLTIQCQVDSQVTMMFWYRQQPGQSLTLIATANQGSEATYESGFVIDKFPISRPNLTFSTLTVSNMSPEDSSIYLCSVVGRGAFGYTFGSGTRLTVV.

This clonotype occurred once. V and J are TRBV29-1 and TRBJ2-7, with a possible D match to TRBD2 (5 bases). Trimming took 8 bases from V and 3 from J, leaving 20 bases between them. The CDR3 extends over 14 amino acids. Germline V gives CDR1 SQVTM, CDR2 ANQGSEA. This chain's CDR3 is CSTPRSGQLYEQYF. The CDR3 DNA is TGCAGCACCCCCAGGAGCGGCCAGCTCTACGAGCAGTACTTC.

This clonotype was recorded at least ten times. The V call is TRBV7-9, the J call TRBJ2-7, with 7 bases matching TRBD1. Per the germline V gene, CDR1 is SEHNR and CDR2 is FQNEAQ (reference sequence). The trim removed 5 bases at V and 4 bases at J, leaving 8 bases unmatched. The CDR3 has 14 residues. CDR3 DNA sequence: TGTGCCAGCAGCACCCGAGGGGGCAGGTACGAGCAGTACTTC. Its translation is CASSTRGGRYEQYF.

Remarks on this clonotype: The junction shows a germline mismatch at one end, possibly a read error. The genes are TRBV2 and TRBJ2-7; 8 bases map to TRBD2. Germline lookup yields CDR1 SNHLY and CDR2 FYNNEI. The CDR3 contains 12 residues. The CDR3 loop reads CASGEAGAEQYF. CDR3 DNA sequence: TGTGCCAGCGGTGAAGCGGGAGCCGAGCAGTACTTC.

The V call is TRBV7-6, the J call TRBJ2-7, with 8 bases lining up with TRBD2. Germline V CDR1 and CDR2: SGHVS, FNYEAQ. With V trimmed by 5 bases and J by 1 base, 7 bases remained unmatched. This CDR3 is built from 15 residues. CDR3 nucleotides: TGTGCCAGCAGCCCCACCTTAGCGGGGTCCTACGAGCAGTACTTC. Its translation: CASSPTLAGSYEQYF.

This clonotype was seen ten or more times. The chain uses TRBV20-1 and TRBJ2-7; D gene ambiguous. The ends were cut back, 3 bases at V and 5 bases at J, with 5 bases in the middle. The germline gives CDR1 DFQATT, CDR2 SNEGSKA (reference sequence). The CDR3 consists of 10 residues. The CDR3 nucleotides are TGCAGTGCTAGCACAGACGAGCAGTACTTC. Its protein product is CSASTDEQYF.

V is TRBV7-2 and J is TRBJ2-7; D could derive from TRBD1 or TRBD2 (5 bases each). CDR3 length: 15 residues. The V gene's germline CDR1 is SGHTA and CDR2 FQGNSA. Trimming left V 3 bases short and J 3 bases short, with 15 bases between. The CDR3 DNA follows: TGTGCCAGCAGCTTGTCTCGAGGGGCACTCTACGAGCAGTACTTC. It yields the protein CASSLSRGALYEQYF.

This chain uses TRBV7-2 with TRBJ1-3, with TRBD1 as a possible D gene (6 bases). Trimming shortened V by 5 bases and J by 7 bases, and 12 bases separated the two germline ends. The CDR3 contains 13 residues. Germline V gene lookup returns CDR1 SGHTA and CDR2 FQGNSA. CDR3 DNA sequence: TGTGCCAGCAGCCAAGCGGGGGCGAACACCATATATTTT. Protein product: CASSQAGANTIYF.

This clonotype was observed once. This chain links TRBV12-3 or TRBV12-4 with TRBJ1-2, with a possible D match to TRBD1 (5 bases). The ends were cut back, 8 bases at V and 3 bases at J, with 13 bases in the middle. This CDR3 is built from 13 residues. CDR3 in DNA: TGTGCCAGCGGGGGTGGGACGGACTATGGCTACACCTTC. Translation: CASGGGTDYGYTF.

This clonotype was recorded at least ten times. The chain joins TRBV5-1 to TRBJ1-6; D gene unclear. The CDR3 is 16 residues long. CDR1 is SGHRS, CDR2 YFSETQ, per germline. With 4 bases removed from V and 8 bases from J, the gap between germline ends came to 19 bases. CDR3 protein: CASSKMVDGGDSPLHF. The CDR3 nucleotides are TGCGCCAGCAGCAAGATGGTGGACGGCGGTGATTCACCCCTCCACTTT.

The chain joins TRBV20-1 to TRBJ1-1, with a tentative D call TRBD1 (6 bases). The CDR3 spans 15 residues. Germline V gene data show CDR1 as DFQATT and CDR2 as SNEGSKA (reference sequence). Trimming stripped 6 bases from V and 4 bases from J, with 21 bases between. CDR3: CSARLAGAVLTEAFF. The CDR3 DNA reads as TGCAGTGCCCGATTGGCGGGGGCCGTTCTCACTGAAGCTTTCTTT.

The J gene is TRBJ2-5, the V gene TRBV4-1; D possibly corresponds to TRBD2 (5 bases). The end of the DNA aligns better with TRBJ2-1, so the J call may be wrong. Germline assignment: CDR1 MGHRA and CDR2 YSYEKL. This CDR3 is built from 13 residues. CDR3 nucleotide sequence: TGCGCTGTGTCGGACTCCCAGCAAGATGAGCAGTTCTTC. This codes for CAVSDSQQDEQFF.

This clonotype was seen once. The chain carries TRBV7-3 and TRBJ2-7, with 8 bases lining up with TRBD2. This CDR3 region has 17 residues. The germline gives CDR1 SGHTA, CDR2 FQGTGA. The ends lost 8 bases at V and 2 bases at J; junction bases unmatched: 17. This CDR3 reads CASVPHRTSFTAYEQYF. CDR3 in DNA: TGTGCCAGCGTCCCACATCGGACTAGCTTTACAGCCTACGAGCAGTACTTC.

The chain uses TRBV12-3 or TRBV12-4 and TRBJ1-5; D unresolved. This CDR3 region has 9 residues. With 3 bases removed from V and 11 bases from J, the gap between germline ends came to 2 bases. The CDR3 DNA sequence: TGTGCCAGCAGTTTGACCCAGCATTTT. It specifies CASSLTQHF.

This clonotype was seen repeatedly, ten times or more. The CDR3 protein is CATSATGSYEQYF. DNA of the CDR3: TGTGCCACCAGTGCCACGGGCTCCTACGAGCAGTACTTC. The rearrangement joins TRBV24-1 to TRBJ2-7; D call uncertain. CDR3 length: 13 residues. The ends were cut back, 5 bases at V and 0 bases at J, with 7 bases in the middle. CDR1 is KGHDR, CDR2 SFDVKD, per germline.

In regard to this clonotype: A single base separates this from a much larger clone, so it may be a read error. V usage is TRBV27 and J usage is TRBJ1-2; 8 bases are shared with TRBD1. CDR3 size: 14 residues. Germline CDR1 MNHEY, CDR2 SMNVEV (reference sequence). Losses at the gene ends were 6 bases for V and 4 bases for J; bases not matched to a gene: 7. CDR3 nucleotides: TGTGCCAGCAGACCGTACGGACAGGGCTATGGCTACACCTTC. The encoded protein is CASRPYGQGYGYTF.